This T cell receptor (beta chain) was identified during a study of early T cells in non-severe SARS-CoV-2 infection. Study summary: From unsorted whole blood, bulk RNA was sequenced, and the chains remained unpaired.

Overall study findings and caveats: The study's VDJdb matching favored anti-spike CD8 responses and missed private and CD4 specificities.

The library protocol tagged individual cDNA molecules with unique molecular identifiers. TCRdb recomputed calls from the 5' RACE reads with MiXCR, one row per CDR3 protein. The table shows roughly 77,000 distinct CDR3 sequences, with less than 15% occurring only once. Comments on this clonotype: Its antigen remains unknown.

Trimming at V came to 2 bases and at J to 3 bases, leaving 15 bases not matched to a gene. Per the germline V gene, CDR1 is KGHSH and CDR2 is LQKENI. The CDR3 consists of 19 residues. Sequencing was carried out using whole blood. The chain links TRBV18 to TRBJ2-3, with 9 bases that match TRBD2. The sequence was collected from an adult who was a healthcare worker with PCR-confirmed SARS-CoV-2 infection or an uninfected control (not recorded which). CDR3: CASSPRGPSGTPNTDTQYF. The CDR3 nucleotides read TGTGCCAGCTCACCAAGAGGGCCTAGCGGGACTCCTAATACAGATACGCAGTATTTT.